One and the same sample provided the 24 T cell receptor beta chains below, sequenced in a study of cytomegalovirus exposure and HLA in healthy donors. PCR primers comprised 60 Vbeta and 13 Jbeta primers. TCRdb keeps only in-frame clones here, not all; method: immunoSEQ multiplex PCR. The sample's table shows over 55,000 clones. The sequenced sample consisted of PBMCs. Source of these receptors: a boy aged 5-17 years in good health and CMV-seronegative.

DNA for the CDR3: TGTGCCAGCAGCCAAGGGAACAGGGACCATGGCTACACCTTC. Translation: CASSQGNRDHGYTF. The gene calls are TRBV14 and TRBJ1-2, with D perhaps matching TRBD1 (6 bases). Trimming stripped 1 base from V and 6 bases from J, with 12 bases between. The CDR3 is 14 amino acids. From germline, CDR1 is SGHDN and CDR2 FVKESK.

The rearrangement links TRBV19 to TRBJ2-7; D possibly corresponds to TRBD1 (7 bases). The V gene's germline CDR1 is LNHDA and CDR2 SQIVND (reference sequence). Trimming shortened V by 4 bases and J by 2 bases, and 18 bases separated the two germline ends. This CDR3 is 16 amino acids long. CDR3 nucleotide sequence: TGTGCCAGTAGTAGGACCCCAGGGGGGCCCCCCTACGAGCAGTACTTC. Protein product: CASSRTPGGPPYEQYF.

The genes are TRBV4-2 and TRBJ1-5; 10 bases match TRBD1. Unmatched junction bases numbered 12, after V lost 1 base and J lost 3 bases. The CDR3 is 19 residues long. Germline CDR1 LGHNA, CDR2 YNFKEQ. CDR3 region: CASSQVLGRTGGNNQPQHF. The CDR3 nucleotides read TGTGCCAGCAGCCAAGTTCTGGGAAGGACAGGGGGAAACAATCAGCCCCAGCATTTT.

The chain has TRBV30 and TRBJ2-2; weak D call: TRBD2 (5 bases). V dropped 0 bases and J dropped 6 bases, with 8 bases sitting between them. The CDR3 covers 13 residues. Germline loops: CDR1 GTSNPN, CDR2 SVGIG (reference sequence). The CDR3 protein is CAWSVLGAGELFF. CDR3 DNA: TGTGCCTGGAGTGTACTAGGAGCCGGGGAGCTGTTTTTT.

The chain recombines TRBV2 with TRBJ2-1, with D unclear. The CDR3 covers 15 residues. Between the trimmed V and J ends, which lost 5 bases and 2 bases, there was a span of 13 bases. CDR1 SNHLY and CDR2 FYNNEI come from the germline V gene. The CDR3: CASSNTAPPYNEQFF. CDR3 bases: TGTGCCAGCAGTAATACAGCACCTCCCTACAATGAGCAGTTCTTC.

The CDR3: CASSQGTTEGYTF. The CDR3 bases are TGTGCCAGCAGTCAAGGGACAACCGAAGGCTACACCTTC. The chain recombines TRBV6-5 with TRBJ1-2, with D maybe TRBD1 (6 bases). The CDR3 length is 13 residues. The germline V gene encodes CDR1 MNHEY and CDR2 SVGAGI. V lost 5 bases and J lost 8, with 15 bases in between.

V and J are TRBV6-4 and TRBJ2-3, with D possibly matching TRBD1 (7 bases). This CDR3 contains 15 residues. The germline V gene has CDR1 MRHNA and CDR2 SNTAGT. The V end lost 6 bases, the J end lost 4 bases, and 17 bases lay between the germline ends. The CDR3 nucleotides are TGTGCCAGCAGCGCCCTACAGGGGAGGCCAGATACGCAGTATTTT. This encodes CASSALQGRPDTQYF.

The chain recombines TRBV5-1 with TRBJ1-1; 8 bases line up with TRBD1. The V and J ends lost 6 bases and 3 bases, in that order; junction bases with no gene match: 7. CDR1 and CDR2 from the germline V gene are SGHRS and YFSETQ. CDR3 length: 14 amino acids. The chain's CDR3 is CASTSGGAYTEAFF. In DNA form, the CDR3 reads TGCGCCAGCACCTCAGGGGGCGCGTACACTGAAGCTTTCTTT.

This chain uses TRBV9 with TRBJ2-2; the D gene is possibly TRBD1 (5 bases). V dropped 3 bases and J dropped 7 bases, with 16 bases sitting between them. Germline CDR1 SGDLS, CDR2 YYNGEE. This CDR3 contains 15 residues. The CDR3 coding sequence is TGTGCCAGCAGCGGGGGCAGCGCTATTAGCGGGGAGCTGTTTTTT. As protein: CASSGGSAISGELFF. The variable domain in full, with the rest retrieved from reference TRBV9 and TRBJ2-2, is DSGVTQTPKHLITATGQRVTLRCSPRSGDLSVYWYQQSLDQGLQFLIQYYNGEERAKGNILERFSAQQFPDLHSELNLSSLELGDSALYFCASSGGSAISGELFFGEGSRLTVL.

V usage is TRBV9 and J usage is TRBJ2-7; D possibly corresponds to TRBD2 (6 bases). Germline V lookup: CDR1 SGDLS, CDR2 YYNGEE. Trimming shortened V by 0 bases and J by 2 bases, and 12 bases separated the two germline ends. The CDR3 covers 15 residues. The CDR3 loop is CASSVESGPTYEQYF. CDR3 coding DNA: TGTGCCAGCAGCGTAGAGAGCGGGCCTACCTACGAGCAGTACTTC.

This chain joins TRBV25-1 and TRBJ2-5; possibly TRBD1 for D (5 bases). The CDR3 runs 15 residues. Trimming stripped 6 bases from V and 7 bases from J, with 21 bases between. The germline CDR1 and CDR2 sequences are MGHDK and SYGVNS. CDR3 sequence: CASRTEGAGHGTQYF. The CDR3 DNA follows: TGTGCCAGCAGGACAGAAGGTGCTGGTCACGGGACCCAGTACTTC.

The CDR3, as DNA: TGTGCCAGCAGCTCCGACAGTTTCTACGAGCAGTACTTC. Its translation is CASSSDSFYEQYF. The chain has TRBV5-4 and TRBJ2-7; weak D call: TRBD1 (5 bases). V lost 3 bases, J lost 3 bases, and 10 bases lay in between. CDR1 SGHNT and CDR2 YYREEE come from the germline V gene (reference sequence). CDR3 size: 13 residues.

This rearrangement joins TRBV18 to TRBJ1-3, with D possibly being TRBD1 (6 bases). In germline, CDR1 is KGHSH, CDR2 LQKENI. V dropped 5 bases and J dropped 4 bases, with 18 bases sitting between them. The CDR3 length is 16 residues. CDR3 protein: CASSSFAGATGNTIYF. The CDR3 DNA reads as TGTGCCAGCTCAAGTTTTGCGGGGGCGACGGGAAACACCATATATTTT.

The chain combines TRBV6-5 with TRBJ1-1; 7 bases match TRBD1. Looked up from germline, CDR1 is MNHEY and CDR2 is SVGAGI. V trimming: 6 bases; J trimming: 6 bases; junction bases outside the gene matches: 10. The CDR3 is 14 amino acids. The CDR3 region is CASRGDRVGAEAFF. For the CDR3, the DNA is TGTGCCAGCAGAGGCGACAGGGTGGGAGCTGAAGCTTTCTTT.

The genes are TRBV11-2 and TRBJ2-7, with 7 nucleotides matching TRBD2. The CDR3 is 15 amino acids. The junction had 16 bases not matched to a gene; V was cut back by 7 bases and J by 7 bases. From germline, CDR1 is SGHAT and CDR2 FQNNGV. In DNA, the CDR3 is TGTGCCAGCACCCAAATCGGCGGGAGCAAAGGGGAGCAGTACTTC. Its translation: CASTQIGGSKGEQYF.

V gene TRBV7-2 combines with J gene TRBJ2-7; 7 bases are shared with TRBD2. CDR3 length: 15 amino acids. V lost 5 bases to trimming and J lost 6 bases; unmatched junction nucleotides: 13. CDR1 is SGHTA and CDR2 is FQGNSA in the germline V gene. CDR3 DNA: TGTGCCAGCAGCCCACAGAGCGGGACTGTTGGCGAGCAGTACTTC. Translating gives CASSPQSGTVGEQYF.

The CDR3 is CASSVRGDQETQYF. CDR3 in DNA: TGTGCCAGCAGCGTTAGGGGTGACCAAGAGACCCAGTACTTC. The chain couples TRBV9 to TRBJ2-5, with D possibly being TRBD1 (5 bases). This CDR3 has 14 residues. Trimming removed 2 bases from V and 0 bases from J, with 8 bases in between. Germline V gives CDR1 SGDLS, CDR2 YYNGEE.

This rearrangement joins TRBV28 to TRBJ1-2; 7 nucleotides line up with TRBD1. The germline CDR1 and CDR2 sequences are MDHEN and SYDVKM. This CDR3 has 16 residues. Trimming cost V 5 bases and J 4 bases; bases outside gene matches: 13. CDR3 bases: TGTGCCAGCAGTGCCACGCGACAGGGACTTCCCTATGGCTACACCTTC. Residues: CASSATRQGLPYGYTF.

The chain employs TRBV9 and TRBJ2-3; D remains unclear. Germline V CDR1 and CDR2: SGDLS, YYNGEE. The ends were cut back, 0 bases at V and 2 bases at J, with 13 bases in the middle. This CDR3 is 16 amino acids long. This CDR3 is CASSVARQATTDTQYF. The CDR3 DNA is TGTGCCAGCAGCGTAGCTCGGCAGGCGACCACAGATACGCAGTATTTT.

The chain carries TRBV19 and TRBJ1-1, with D possibly being TRBD1 (5 bases). V lost 1 base to trimming and J lost 6 bases, with 21 bases between them. This CDR3 has 17 amino acids. The germline V gene encodes CDR1 LNHDA and CDR2 SQIVND (reference sequence). CDR3 in amino acids: CASSIASGPRDDPEAFF. DNA of the CDR3: TGTGCCAGTAGTATAGCCTCAGGGCCCAGGGATGACCCTGAAGCTTTCTTT.

The chain joins TRBV30 to TRBJ2-7; 7 bases match TRBD1. Germline CDR1 and CDR2: GTSNPN and SVGIG (reference sequence). With V trimmed by 3 bases and J by 6 bases, 14 bases remained unmatched. The CDR3 has 15 residues. The CDR3 here is CAWSFSRTGDSEQYF. The CDR3 bases are TGTGCCTGGAGCTTTAGCCGGACAGGAGATTCCGAGCAGTACTTC.

The chain combines TRBV5-6 with TRBJ2-2; 12 bases align to TRBD1. This CDR3 is built from 16 residues. CDR1 and CDR2 from the germline V gene are SGHDT and YYEEEE. J lost 6 bases, V lost 6 bases, and 9 bases had no gene match. This chain's CDR3 is CASIGTGGVGSGELFF. CDR3 coding DNA: TGTGCCAGCATCGGGACAGGGGGCGTGGGTTCCGGGGAGCTGTTTTTT.

The CDR3 is CASSSTGDTGELFF. In DNA, the CDR3 is TGTGCCAGCAGCTCGACAGGGGACACCGGGGAGCTGTTTTTT. The V and J genes are TRBV5-4 and TRBJ2-2, with 8 bases aligning to TRBD1. Per the germline V gene, CDR1 is SGHNT and CDR2 is YYREEE (reference sequence). The CDR3 is made up of 14 amino acids. The V gene end was trimmed by 3 bases and the J gene end by 3 bases; junction bases not matched to a gene: 1.

V is TRBV18 and J is TRBJ1-1; D gene uncertain. V was trimmed by 7 bases and J by 3 bases, leaving 18 bases between them. The CDR3 spans 15 residues. The V gene's germline CDR1 is KGHSH and CDR2 LQKENI. The CDR3 nucleotides read TGTGCCAGCTATCCGGCGGCGGGGAGGGACACTGAAGCTTTCTTT. Translation gives CASYPAAGRDTEAFF. The whole variable domain, filled in from reference TRBV18 and TRBJ1-1, reads NAGVMQNPRHLVRRRGQEARLRCSPMKGHSHVYWYRQLPEEGLKFMVYLQKENIIDESGMPKERFSAEFPKEGPSILRIQQVVRGDSAAYFCASYPAAGRDTEAFFGQGTRLTVV.